What follows are 24 T cell receptor beta chains derived from one specimen sequenced in a study of cytomegalovirus exposure and HLA in healthy donors. The PCR ran on 60 Vbeta and 13 Jbeta primers. Generated by immunoSEQ multiplex PCR, the TCRdb table keeps only in-frame clones and is missing some. The data show roughly 250,000 clones, 80% to 90% seen once. Sequencing used PBMCs. The receptors stem from a woman in her thirties or forties in good health and CMV-seropositive.

The chain has TRBV29-1 and TRBJ2-7; 7 bases are shared with TRBD1. The CDR3 spans 13 residues. Germline values: CDR1 SQVTM, CDR2 ANQGSEA. V lost 7 bases, J lost 0 bases, and 6 bases stayed unmatched. The CDR3 DNA follows: TGCAGCGCCATGACAGGGAGCTCCTACGAGCAGTACTTC. Protein: CSAMTGSSYEQYF.

The chain couples TRBV4-2 to TRBJ2-2, with 9 nucleotides matching TRBD2. The germline V gene encodes CDR1 LGHNA and CDR2 YNFKEQ. The CDR3 length is 16 residues. V dropped 0 bases and J dropped 3; count of bases not matched to a gene: 2. The CDR3 nucleotides are TGTGCCAGCAGCCAAGATCCTAGCGGGGACACCGGGGAGCTGTTTTTT. Its translation is CASSQDPSGDTGELFF.

This chain links TRBV28 with TRBJ1-1; tentatively, D is TRBD1 (6 bases). The ends were cut back, 7 bases at V and 1 base at J, with 16 bases in the middle. The germline CDR1 and CDR2 sequences are MDHEN and SYDVKM. This CDR3 contains 15 residues. As DNA, the CDR3 is TGTGCCAGCACCGGGGAACAGGGCCGGAACACTGAAGCTTTCTTT. Its translation is CASTGEQGRNTEAFF.

The chain carries TRBV28 and TRBJ1-4; a possible D gene is TRBD1 (5 bases). Germline values: CDR1 MDHEN, CDR2 SYDVKM. Deletions cut 6 bases from V and 8 bases from J, with 10 bases between. CDR3 length: 12 amino acids. CDR3 nucleotides: TGTGCCAGCAGGTGGGGGGGGGAAAAACTGTTTTTT. Protein sequence: CASRWGGEKLFF.

Only one count was recorded for this clone. The V and J genes are TRBV5-1 and TRBJ1-5; 10 nucleotides align to TRBD1. Trimming cost V 4 bases and J 6 bases; bases outside gene matches: 10. This CDR3 is built from 16 residues. Germline CDR1 SGHRS, CDR2 YFSETQ. CDR3 sequence: CASSTGQGMVSQPQHF. In DNA form, the CDR3 reads TGCGCCAGCAGCACGGGACAGGGGATGGTAAGTCAGCCCCAGCATTTT. The variable domain in full, completed from reference TRBV5-1 and TRBJ1-5, reads KAGVTQTPRYLIKTRGQQVTLSCSPISGHRSVSWYQQTPGQGLQFLFEYFSETQRNKGNFPGRFSGRQFSNSRSEMNVSTLELGDSALYLCASSTGQGMVSQPQHFGDGTRLSIL.

As concerns this clone: Other DNA sequences in the sample encode the same CDR3. This chain links TRBV5-1 with TRBJ2-2; D unclear. There are 16 residues in the CDR3. From germline, CDR1 is SGHRS and CDR2 YFSETQ. V was cut by 0 bases and J by 0 bases, with 9 bases left in between. Written as DNA, the CDR3 is TGCGCCAGCAGCTTGGTGGCCGGGTCGAACACCGGGGAGCTGTTTTTT. Its protein product is CASSLVAGSNTGELFF.

This chain joins TRBV4-3 and TRBJ1-1; no clear D. The CDR3 has 16 amino acids. In germline, CDR1 is LGHNA, CDR2 YSLEER. The V end lost 2 bases, the J end lost 1 base, and 14 bases lay between the germline ends. This chain's CDR3 is CASSQNPLAGNTEAFF. The CDR3, as DNA: TGCGCCAGCAGCCAAAACCCTTTGGCAGGGAACACTGAAGCTTTCTTT.

The V gene is TRBV27, the J gene TRBJ2-7, with D possibly being TRBD1 (6 bases). V was trimmed by 1 base and J by 6 bases, leaving 13 bases between them. CDR1 MNHEY and CDR2 SMNVEV come from the germline V gene (reference sequence). The CDR3 has 14 amino acids. CDR3 amino acids: CASSLLQGRGEQYF. CDR3 DNA sequence: TGTGCCAGCAGTTTATTGCAGGGCAGGGGCGAGCAGTACTTC.

The chain employs TRBV27 and TRBJ2-7, with 8 bases matching TRBD1. Germline CDR1 reads MNHEY; CDR2 reads SMNVEV (reference sequence). This CDR3 contains 13 residues. J lost 1 base, V lost 6 bases, and 2 bases had no gene match. The CDR3 is CASSRTGSYEQYF. The CDR3 nucleotides read TGTGCCAGCAGCAGGACAGGGTCCTACGAGCAGTACTTC.

This clone was recorded once. This CDR3 is CASSFSRTSGANVLTF. Written as DNA, the CDR3 is TGTGCCAGCAGTTTTAGTAGGACTTCTGGGGCCAACGTCCTGACTTTC. The chain carries TRBV27 and TRBJ2-6; TRBD2 is a possible D gene (5 bases). The germline gives CDR1 MNHEY, CDR2 SMNVEV (reference sequence). Trimming cost V 3 bases and J 1 base, with 10 bases left between them. This CDR3 comprises 16 residues.

A few counts support this clone. The chain employs TRBV7-9 and TRBJ2-7, with D possibly matching TRBD2 (7 bases). The CDR3 totals 15 residues. Germline assignment: CDR1 SEHNR and CDR2 FQNEAQ (reference sequence). V shed 0 bases and J shed 6 bases, with 15 bases lying between them. For the CDR3, the DNA is TGTGCCAGCAGCTTAGCGGGGAATCGGGGGGCCGAGCAGTACTTC. It translates to CASSLAGNRGAEQYF.

This chain uses TRBV28 with TRBJ1-5, with TRBD1 identical over 7 bases. V trimming: 6 bases; J trimming: 4 bases; junction bases outside the gene matches: 9. CDR1 is MDHEN, CDR2 SYDVKM, per germline. The CDR3 length is 15 residues. CDR3 in DNA: TGTGCCAGCAGGTTGCCGACAGGGAGTAATCAGCCCCAGCATTTT. Translating gives CASRLPTGSNQPQHF.

The gene calls are TRBV7-9 and TRBJ2-7; TRBD1 aligns across 10 bases. Germline assignment: CDR1 SEHNR and CDR2 FQNEAQ (reference sequence). CDR3 length: 15 amino acids. V shed 3 bases, J shed 4 bases, and the junction held 6 bases outside the gene matches. The CDR3 DNA reads TGTGCCAGCAGCTTGAGACAGGGGGCCGAATACGAGCAGTACTTC. Translating gives CASSLRQGAEYEQYF.

The V gene is TRBV5-6, the J gene TRBJ2-1, with 8 bases identical to TRBD1. The CDR3 extends over 16 amino acids. Germline V gene data show CDR1 as SGHDT and CDR2 as YYEEEE. Losses at the gene ends were 4 bases for V and 7 bases for J; bases not matched to a gene: 13. Here the CDR3 DNA reads TGTGCCAGCAGCCTACCCGGACAGGGACTGTTGAATGAGCAGTTCTTC. It translates to CASSLPGQGLLNEQFF.

This CDR3 reads CASLPGQGGSDTGELFF. Written as DNA, the CDR3 is TGTGCCAGCTTACCGGGACAGGGAGGATCGGACACCGGGGAGCTGTTTTTT. The chain links TRBV7-9 to TRBJ2-2; 9 bases align to TRBD1. The J segment lost 3 bases and the V segment lost 8 bases, leaving 13 bases of the junction unmatched. Germline CDR1 and CDR2: SEHNR and FQNEAQ (reference sequence). This CDR3 has 17 residues.

CDR3 in DNA: TGTGCCAGCAGTTTATGGGCAGGGGGCGCGAGCAATCAGCCCCAGCATTTT. Translation gives CASSLWAGGASNQPQHF. The chain employs TRBV28 and TRBJ1-5; 8 bases agree with TRBD1. Germline CDR1 reads MDHEN; CDR2 reads SYDVKM. The V and J ends lost 0 bases and 1 base, in that order; junction bases with no gene match: 5. The CDR3 is 17 amino acids.

The rearrangement uses TRBV4-3 and TRBJ2-3, with 12 nucleotides matching TRBD2. J lost 2 bases, V lost 4 bases, and 10 bases had no gene match. Germline V gene data show CDR1 as LGHNA and CDR2 as YSLEER. The CDR3 extends over 18 amino acids. CDR3 loop: CASSRTTSGRSDTDTQYF. The CDR3 coding sequence is TGCGCCAGCAGCCGAACGACTAGCGGGAGATCCGACACAGATACGCAGTATTTT.

The V and J genes are TRBV5-6 and TRBJ1-3; a possible D gene is TRBD1 (5 bases). V dropped 4 bases and J dropped 2 bases, with 13 bases sitting between them. This CDR3 contains 15 residues. Germline lookup yields CDR1 SGHDT and CDR2 YYEEEE. CDR3 region: CASSSLQGPGNTIYF. CDR3 coding DNA: TGTGCCAGCAGCAGCCTCCAGGGCCCTGGAAACACCATATATTTT.

This rearrangement joins TRBV7-2 to TRBJ2-1; TRBD2 matches at 7 bases. The CDR3 has 17 residues. In germline, CDR1 is SGHTA, CDR2 FQGNSA. J gave up 0 bases and V 1 base, and 6 bases lay outside the gene matches. This CDR3 reads CASSLDLGGSSYNEQFF. The CDR3 DNA is TGTGCCAGCAGCTTAGACTTGGGCGGGAGCTCCTACAATGAGCAGTTCTTC.

This clone was observed a single time. The J gene is TRBJ1-4, the V gene TRBV19; D might be TRBD1 (5 bases). The ends were cut back, 5 bases at V and 8 bases at J, with 9 bases in the middle. CDR3 length equals 12 residues. Germline values: CDR1 LNHDA, CDR2 SQIVND (reference sequence). CDR3 sequence (DNA): TGTGCCAGTAGTCCAGGGCTGGAAAAACTGTTTTTT. This codes for CASSPGLEKLFF.

This chain uses TRBV6-5 with TRBJ1-2; no reliable D call. CDR1 is MNHEY and CDR2 is SVGAGI in the germline V gene. V gave up 2 bases and J gave up 0 bases, with 7 bases separating them. This CDR3 spans 14 amino acids. Here the CDR3 reads CASSYDVANYGYTF. In nucleotides, the CDR3 is TGTGCCAGCAGTTACGATGTAGCTAACTATGGCTACACCTTC.

In this sample, this clone turned up once. V gene TRBV27 combines with J gene TRBJ1-1; 7 bases align to TRBD1. Germline V lookup: CDR1 MNHEY, CDR2 SMNVEV (reference sequence). V gave up 5 bases and J gave up 8 bases; unmatched junction bases: 8. CDR3 length equals 13 residues. CDR3 DNA sequence: TGTGCCAGCAGTACCTTAGACAGGGCCGAAGCTTTCTTT. Protein sequence: CASSTLDRAEAFF.

The chain carries TRBV18 and TRBJ2-6; 9 bases map to TRBD1. Germline V gene lookup returns CDR1 KGHSH and CDR2 LQKENI. The CDR3 is made up of 18 amino acids. V lost 2 bases to trimming and J lost 4 bases; unmatched junction nucleotides: 9. The CDR3 DNA follows: TGTGCCAGCTCACCAACGACAGGGGGGGTCTTCGGGGCCAACGTCCTGACTTTC. Translating it yields CASSPTTGGVFGANVLTF.

The genes are TRBV11-3 and TRBJ2-7, with TRBD1 matching over 7 bases. The ends lost 6 bases at V and 6 bases at J; junction bases unmatched: 11. CDR3 length equals 14 residues. Per germline, CDR1 SGHNT and CDR2 YENEEA. This CDR3 reads CASRDRQGRPEQYF. The CDR3 bases are TGTGCCAGCAGGGACCGACAGGGTCGCCCCGAGCAGTACTTC. Full variable domain (missing parts from reference TRBV11-3 and TRBJ2-7): EAGVVQSPRYKIIEKKQPVAFWCNPISGHNTLYWYLQNLGQGPELLIRYENEEAVDDSQLPKDRFSAERLKGVDSTLKIQPAELGDSAVYLCASRDRQGRPEQYFGPGTRLTVT.